The 3 T cell receptor beta chains presented below share a single source sample, sequenced in a study of OX40 agonist ivuxolimab in advanced cancers. TCRdb's copy holds only in-frame clones and misses some; the assay was immunoSEQ multiplex PCR. The data hold approximately 66,000 clones, with 85% observed a single time. The material sequenced was CD4+ or CD8+ T cells sorted from blood, taken in a trial of the OX40 agonist ivuxolimab. The receptors come from an adult with an advanced solid tumor such as melanoma, head and neck, liver or kidney cancer.

The CDR3 DNA is TGTGCCAGCAGTCCCCGCGCCGGGACAGGGGAGGGTTATGGCTACACCTTC. This gives the protein CASSPRAGTGEGYGYTF. The V and J genes are TRBV25-1 and TRBJ1-2; TRBD1 agrees at 10 bases. The V segment lost 5 bases and the J segment 5 bases; nucleotides outside the gene matches: 14. This CDR3 is 17 amino acids long. Germline CDR1 reads MGHDK; CDR2 reads SYGVNS.

The chain couples TRBV5-1 to TRBJ1-1; TRBD1 might be the D (5 bases). The V end was cut by 6 bases, the J end by 2 bases, with 11 bases between. CDR1 SGHRS and CDR2 YFSETQ come from the germline V gene. CDR3 length: 13 residues. In DNA form, the CDR3 reads TGCGCCAGCAACCTTGGGGGTAACACTGAAGCTTTCTTT. Its translation: CASNLGGNTEAFF. The full variable domain, completed using reference TRBV5-1 and TRBJ1-1, is KAGVTQTPRYLIKTRGQQVTLSCSPISGHRSVSWYQQTPGQGLQFLFEYFSETQRNKGNFPGRFSGRQFSNSRSEMNVSTLELGDSALYLCASNLGGNTEAFFGQGTRLTVV.

The chain couples TRBV19 to TRBJ2-2; the D is unclear. This CDR3 is 15 amino acids long. CDR1 LNHDA and CDR2 SQIVND come from the germline V gene (reference sequence). V lost 1 base to trimming and J lost 0 bases, with 6 bases between them. DNA of the CDR3: TGTGCCAGTAGTATAGGTCGTTCGAACACCGGGGAGCTGTTTTTT. This codes for CASSIGRSNTGELFF.